This T cell receptor beta chain was captured by sequencing in a study of T-cell memory formation after mild COVID-19. The germline gives CDR1 KGHDR, CDR2 SFDVKD. V lost 7 bases and J 2 bases, leaving 16 bases between the germline ends. There are 16 residues in the CDR3. General study points: That cross-reactive memory joined was suggested by some responding clones appearing in pre-infection memory. Day 15 to 85 contractors were CD4/CD8 balanced; later expanders leaned CD4+. CD4+ clones that contracted lay mainly in CM and EM; CD8+ ones lay in EMRA.

This clonotype was counted only a few times. Its antigen is unidentified. MiXCR, run by TCRdb on the 5' RACE reads, gives a single entry per CDR3 protein. Of about 150,000 distinct CDR3 sequences in the sample, 10% to 15% were seen once. The source is a man aged 18 to 35 who had mild COVID-19 (a few samples of this study predate the infection). Cell type and time point are not known. Specimen: PBMCs or a T cell subset sorted from them (not recorded which). V gene TRBV24-1 combines with J gene TRBJ2-2; D is unresolved. CDR3 nucleotides: TGTGCCACCAGCCAGAGAACGGTAGCTAACACCGGGGAGCTGTTTTTT. It translates to CATSQRTVANTGELFF.